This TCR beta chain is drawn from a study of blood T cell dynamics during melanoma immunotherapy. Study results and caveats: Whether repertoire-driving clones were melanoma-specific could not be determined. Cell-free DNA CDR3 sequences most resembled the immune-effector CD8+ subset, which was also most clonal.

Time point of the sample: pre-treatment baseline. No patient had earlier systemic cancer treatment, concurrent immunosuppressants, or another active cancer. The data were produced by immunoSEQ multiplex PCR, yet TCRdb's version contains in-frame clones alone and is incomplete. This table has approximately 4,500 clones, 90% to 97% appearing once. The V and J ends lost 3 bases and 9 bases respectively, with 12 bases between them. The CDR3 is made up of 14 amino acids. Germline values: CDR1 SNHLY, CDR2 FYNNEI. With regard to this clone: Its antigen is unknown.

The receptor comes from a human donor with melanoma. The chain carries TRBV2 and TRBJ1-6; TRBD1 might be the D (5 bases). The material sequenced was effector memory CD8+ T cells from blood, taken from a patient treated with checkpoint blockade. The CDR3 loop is CASSEGPGGSPLHF. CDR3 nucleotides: TGTGCCAGCAGTGAGGGACCAGGAGGTTCACCCCTCCACTTT.